A selection of T cell receptor beta chains follows, all from one sample in a study of graft-versus-host responses after intestinal transplantation. Generated by immunoSEQ multiplex PCR, the TCRdb table keeps only in-frame clones and is missing some. The profile shows roughly 80,000 clones, approximately 90% of them singletons. The material was PBMCs, obtained 98 days after intestinal transplantation. The receptors were sampled from a human patient who received an intestinal transplant, so some T cells may come from the graft donor. Each CDR3 is given with its conserved first and last residue. D genes are given only for firm matches. Rows give clone size only sometimes, using once, few, many, or a class for an expanded clone.

J,V,D,size,DNA,CDR3
TRBJ2-7,TRBV11-2,NA,NA,TGTGCCAGCAGCCAACTATCCCACTACGAGCAGTACTTC,CASSQLSHYEQYF
TRBJ2-5,TRBV5-1,TRBD2,NA,TGCGCCAGCAGCTTGGAGTCAATAGCGGGAACGGAGACCCAGTACTTC,CASSLESIAGTETQYF
TRBJ2-5,TRBV7-9,TRBD2,NA,TGTGCCAGCAGCCCCCCTAGCGGAAGGGGAGAGACCCAGTACTTC,CASSPPSGRGETQYF
TRBJ2-1,TRBV5-1,TRBD2,NA,TGCGCCAGCAGGTCCGGGACTAGCAGGATTGAGCAGTTCTTC,CASRSGTSRIEQFF
TRBJ1-5,TRBV2,NA,NA,TGTGCCAGCAGTGACAGGGGCAATCAGCCCCAGCATTTT,CASSDRGNQPQHF
TRBJ2-7,TRBV7-2,NA,NA,TGTGCCAGCAGCCCTGGGGGGCCGATTTCCTACGAGCAGTACTTC,CASSPGGPISYEQYF
TRBJ2-3,TRBV6-5,NA,NA,TGTGCCAGCACCCCTCCGGGGCTGGGCACAGATACGCAGTATTTT,CASTPPGLGTDTQYF
TRBJ2-3,TRBV7-2,TRBD2,NA,TGTGCCAGCAGCTTCAGACTAGCGGGGGCCCTCACAGATACGCAGTATTTT,CASSFRLAGALTDTQYF
TRBJ2-7,TRBV6-5,TRBD1,NA,TGTGCCAGCAGCCGGACAGGGGGCGAGTTGTACGAGCAGTACTTC,CASSRTGGELYEQYF
TRBJ2-7,TRBV23-1,TRBD1,NA,TGCGCCAGCAGTCAATCGGACAGGTACGAGCAGTACTTC,CASSQSDRYEQYF
TRBJ2-1,TRBV6-5,TRBD2,NA,TGTGCCAGCAGTTCCCGACTAGCGCTATCCTACAATGAGCAGTTCTTC,CASSSRLALSYNEQFF
TRBJ1-4,TRBV2,TRBD1,NA,TGTGCCAGCAGTGACGAGACAGGGAGCGAAAAACTGTTTTTT,CASSDETGSEKLFF
TRBJ1-5,TRBV6-1,TRBD1,NA,TGTGCCAGCGGGACAGAACCCAATCAGCCCCAGCATTTT,CASGTEPNQPQHF
TRBJ1-1,TRBV18,TRBD1,NA,TGTGCCAGCTCTCCCGACAGGGACAACACTGAAGCTTTCTTT,CASSPDRDNTEAFF
TRBJ2-2,TRBV13,TRBD1,NA,TGTGCCAGCAGCTCACAGGGGTTTCAGAACACCGGGGAGCTGTTTTTT,CASSSQGFQNTGELFF
TRBJ2-1,TRBV4-2,TRBD2,NA,TGTGCCAGCAGCCAAGAGTCGTTCGGACTAGCGGGAGCTAGTAGATACAATGAGCAGTTCTTC,CASSQESFGLAGASRYNEQFF
TRBJ1-2,TRBV7-3,NA,NA,TGTGCCAGCAGCCCCCATGGGGCCCCGACTGGCTACACCTTC,CASSPHGAPTGYTF
TRBJ1-6,TRBV6-5,TRBD1,few,TGTGCCACCCAGGGGGCGAAAGATAATTCACCCCTCCACTTT,CATQGAKDNSPLHF
TRBJ2-7,TRBV7-3,TRBD1,NA,TGTGCCAGCAGCTTGGGACAGCCGTACGAGCAGTACTTC,CASSLGQPYEQYF
TRBJ2-1,TRBV6-1,NA,NA,TGTGCCAGCAGTGATTTAACTAGGGACAATGAGCAGTTCTTC,CASSDLTRDNEQFF
TRBJ2-5,TRBV5-1,TRBD1,once,TGCGCCAGCAGCTGGGGGCCGGACAGGGCTGAGACCCAGTACTTC,CASSWGPDRAETQYF
TRBJ2-7,TRBV19,NA,NA,TGTGCCAGTAGTCAAAGTTTTGAGCAGTACTTC,CASSQSFEQYF
TRBJ2-5,TRBV10-3,NA,NA,TGTGCCATCAGTGAGAGGGTTACAGAGACCCAGTACTTC,CAISERVTETQYF
TRBJ2-7,TRBV5-1,TRBD1,NA,TGCGCCAGCGGACGACTACAGGGGGTCGGCGAGCAGTACTTC,CASGRLQGVGEQYF
TRBJ2-5,TRBV7-7,NA,NA,TGTGCTAGCAGCTTAAGCTCGGCTAGAGGGCCAGGGGAGACCCAGTACTTC,CASSLSSARGPGETQYF
TRBJ2-7,TRBV6-6,TRBD2,NA,TGTGCCAGCAGTCTCAGCGGGAAGAGCTCCTACGAGCAGTACTTC,CASSLSGKSSYEQYF